The source of this TCR beta chain is a study of shared clonotypes between healthy human individuals. General study results and limits: Researchers sampled blood only, noting tissue repertoires likely differ. Investigators expected sequencing depth to affect clonotype sharing among donors. Lower generation probabilities were found for non-shared clonotypes than for those shared by all four donors.

Naivety among CD8 cells was defined by CD45RO negativity and positive CCR7 selection, thereby excluding terminally differentiated effector memory CD45RA+ cells. Some clones are missing from TCRdb's copy, which holds only in-frame ones; the method was immunoSEQ multiplex PCR. The table includes about 2,100,000 clones, about 92% detected once. The V gene lost 0 bases and the J gene lost 3 bases, with 12 bases spanning the gap. In germline, CDR1 is LGHNA, CDR2 YSLEER. The CDR3 has 15 amino acids. A word on this clone: The target antigen is unknown. Other DNA sequences in this sample translate to the same CDR3.

This chain joins TRBV4-3 and TRBJ2-7; either TRBD1 or TRBD2 may supply D (5 bases each). Input material: naive CD8+ T cells from PBMCs. This clonotype originated in a man younger than 35 in good health. Some clones in this sample may be carry-over from other donors' samples. The CDR3 bases are TGCGCCAGCAGCCAAGATCGGGACGGACGCTACGAGCAGTACTTC. Amino acid sequence: CASSQDRDGRYEQYF.